This is a list of T cell receptor beta chains from one sample in a study of beta chain features in type 1 diabetes. Sequencing used immunoSEQ multiplex PCR; TCRdb keeps in-frame clones, though not all of them. Altogether about 220,000 clones are present, 11% being singletons, with the ten largest covering 1% to 1.5%. The specimen was central memory CD4+ T cells from blood. All receptors come from a young man in good health. Each CDR3 is given without its conserved first and last residue. A D gene is named only where the DNA matches it firmly.

TRBD2 | TRBJ2-5 | TRBV19 | ATSATSGRGETQY
- | TRBJ2-5 | TRBV6-1 | ASSEGEAWETQY
- | TRBJ2-7 | TRBV7-8 | ASSLGGSGPYEQY
- | TRBJ2-1 | TRBV2 | ASGRGRSGNEQF
TRBD1 | TRBJ2-5 | TRBV5-1 | ASHETGDQETQY
TRBD2 | TRBJ2-1 | TRBV9 | ASSVGLAANYNEQF
- | TRBJ1-2 | TRBV5-6 | ASSSLLSRGYGYT
TRBD2 | TRBJ2-1 | TRBV5-1 | ASSLELANNEQF
- | TRBJ2-1 | TRBV7-2 | ASSLGSGWNYNEQF
TRBD2 | TRBJ2-5 | TRBV5-4 | ASSLGQLAGETQY
TRBD1 | TRBJ1-5 | TRBV5-6 | ASSRVGGDLYSNQPQH
- | TRBJ2-1 | TRBV5-6 | ASSFTGRDEQF
- | TRBJ1-1 | TRBV14 | ASSRIQGSNTEAF
- | TRBJ2-7 | TRBV12-5 | ASGQDGGESSYEQY
TRBD2 | TRBJ2-5 | TRBV30 | AWSPGLAGGPRETQY
- | TRBJ1-5 | TRBV28 | ASRDYSNQPQH
- | TRBJ2-5 | TRBV28 | ASSPGGTAQETQY
TRBD1 | TRBJ2-1 | TRBV7-8 | ASSLVTGTGGSNEQF
TRBD1 | TRBJ2-7 | TRBV9 | ASSASGGFYEQY
TRBD1 | TRBJ2-4 | TRBV27 | ASSFAPGQGRNIQY
TRBD1 | TRBJ2-5 | TRBV28 | ASSRRGQGKETQY
- | TRBJ1-1 | TRBV5-1 | ASSLAPTSSYTEAF
- | TRBJ2-1 | TRBV9 | ATARGQGGSGSNEQF
- | TRBJ1-3 | TRBV28 | ASSASGNTIY
TRBD2 | TRBJ2-7 | TRBV7-2 | ASSLVSGRGEQY
TRBD1 | TRBJ2-1 | TRBV28 | ASRNGDRNNNEQF
- | TRBJ2-4 | TRBV27 | ASSPLLARAKNIQY
- | TRBJ2-3 | TRBV7-2 | ASSPDGLSTDTQY
TRBD1 | TRBJ2-5 | TRBV29-1 | SVGGQYQETQY
TRBD1 | TRBJ2-7 | TRBV28 | ASLGQGIAYEQY
- | TRBJ2-3 | TRBV6-5 | ASSPGAPDTQY
- | TRBJ2-6 | TRBV14 | ASSQDGSGANVLT
- | TRBJ1-1 | TRBV7-2 | ASSRLRGANTEAF
- | TRBJ2-7 | TRBV7-9 | ASSLVATGTSYEQY
TRBD1 | TRBJ1-4 | TRBV5-4 | ASSQGQGHEKLF
- | TRBJ1-1 | TRBV7-2 | ASSSDFSNTEAF
- | TRBJ2-1 | TRBV7-2 | ASSSQSGRTYNEQF
TRBD2 | TRBJ2-3 | TRBV6-6 | ASSFSGSRPDTQY
- | TRBJ1-3 | TRBV15 | ATSGDPGFSGNTIY
TRBD1 | TRBJ2-4 | TRBV5-1 | ASSEGQTDIQY
TRBD1 | TRBJ2-7 | TRBV7-2 | ASSRTGYEQY
- | TRBJ1-2 | TRBV7-9 | ASGDKNYGYT
TRBD1 | TRBJ2-5 | TRBV7-2 | ASSQGAQETQY
- | TRBJ2-3 | TRBV10-3 | ASSEVGLNTQY
TRBD1 | TRBJ2-7 | TRBV4-1 | ASSLRTGNEQY
- | TRBJ2-5 | TRBV20-1 | SAPARGTQY
TRBD1 | TRBJ1-2 | TRBV6-1 | ASSSDRSNYGYT
TRBD1 | TRBJ1-2 | TRBV15 | ATSRPGQHYGYT
TRBD1 | TRBJ2-7 | TRBV18 | ASSPSGTGTYEQY
- | TRBJ1-1 | TRBV5-4 | ASSLRDTEAF
TRBD2 | TRBJ2-7 | TRBV9 | ASSPGLARSYEQY